The 23 T cell receptor beta chains in this list originate from one sample, sequenced in a study of Graves' ophthalmopathy and Graves' hyperthyroidism. The TCR beta CDR3 regions underwent amplification from RNA transcripts. First-round RT-PCR used HTBI primers; second-round multiplex PCR followed. Each CDR3 protein gets one entry after TCRdb re-called the multiplex PCR reads with MiXCR. The sample holds over 45,000 distinct CDR3 sequences, around 48% seen once. What was sequenced was peripheral blood. The receptors originated from an adult man with Graves' ophthalmopathy.

This clonotype has a count of ten or more. The chain links TRBV6-5 to TRBJ2-3, with D possibly matching TRBD1 (5 bases). V was clipped by 3 bases and J by 4 bases, with 11 bases between them. Germline CDR1 is MNHEY and CDR2 is SVGAGI. This CDR3 contains 14 residues. The CDR3, as DNA: TGTGCCAGCAGTTATCGGCTAGGGGCAGATACGCAGTATTTT. It translates to CASSYRLGADTQYF.

V gene TRBV7-2 combines with J gene TRBJ1-1, with TRBD1 matching 9 bases. Germline CDR1 is SGHTA and CDR2 is FQGNSA. V lost 4 bases to trimming and J lost 4 bases; unmatched junction nucleotides: 4. This CDR3 is 14 amino acids long. CDR3 nucleotides: TGTGCCAGCAGCTGGGAGGACAGGGGCACTGAAGCTTTCTTT. It yields the protein CASSWEDRGTEAFF.

This clonotype was detected ten times or more. V usage is TRBV28 and J usage is TRBJ2-5; no firm D call. CDR1 is MDHEN, CDR2 SYDVKM, per germline. Trimming shortened V by 9 bases and J by 8 bases, and 10 bases separated the two germline ends. This CDR3 region has 10 residues. Here the CDR3 reads CASGYGTQYF. DNA for the CDR3: TGTGCCAGTGGCTATGGAACCCAGTACTTC.

V is TRBV20-1 and J is TRBJ1-6; 7 nucleotides align to TRBD1. Looked up from germline, CDR1 is DFQATT and CDR2 is SNEGSKA (reference sequence). V shed 6 bases, J shed 4 bases, and the junction held 12 bases outside the gene matches. The CDR3 runs to 16 residues. The CDR3 protein is CSAPPGTEAYNSPLHF. The CDR3 region has the DNA TGCAGTGCCCCACCCGGGACAGAAGCGTATAATTCACCCCTCCACTTT.

This clonotype came up many times. The genes are TRBV5-1 and TRBJ2-7; 9 nucleotides match TRBD2. Germline CDR1 SGHRS, CDR2 YFSETQ. V was pared by 4 bases and J by 3 bases, with 11 bases of the junction left unmatched. The length of the CDR3 is 16 residues. CDR3 nucleotides: TGCGCCAGCAGCCCCGGGACTAGCCTCGAGTTCTACGAGCAGTACTTC. Translated, it gives CASSPGTSLEFYEQYF.

Concerning this clonotype itself: A read error may account for a junction end that differs from germline. V gene TRBV10-3 combines with J gene TRBJ2-1; TRBD1 agrees at 9 bases. From germline, CDR1 is ENHRY and CDR2 SYGVKD. This CDR3 is 17 amino acids long. The CDR3 nucleotides read TGTGCCGTCAGCGAAGGGGACAGGGCAGGAACGTACAATGAGCAGTCCTTC. Its protein product is CAVSEGDRAGTYNEQSF.

The rearrangement joins TRBV5-6 to TRBJ2-3; TRBD1 might be the D (5 bases). This CDR3 is 13 amino acids long. Trimming shortened V by 4 bases and J by 6 bases, and 12 bases separated the two germline ends. The germline V gene has CDR1 SGHDT and CDR2 YYEEEE. CDR3 sequence (DNA): TGTGCCAGCAGCGGCCCACAGGTCGATACGCAGTATTTT. Its protein is CASSGPQVDTQYF. The entire variable domain, with the rest obtained from reference TRBV5-6 and TRBJ2-3, is as follows: DAGVTQSPTHLIKTRGQQVTLRCSPKSGHDTVSWYQQALGQGPQFIFQYYEEEERQRGNFPDRFSGHQFPNYSSELNVNALLLGDSALYLCASSGPQVDTQYFGPGTRLTVL.

In this sample, this clonotype is medium-sized. The chain carries TRBV29-1 and TRBJ2-3; maybe TRBD2 (5 bases). V lost 6 bases to trimming and J lost 2 bases, with 12 bases between them. This CDR3 comprises 13 residues. Germline-derived CDR1 and CDR2 are SQVTM and ANQGSEA. The CDR3 protein is CSVSSYVTDTQYF. Here the CDR3 DNA reads TGCAGCGTATCTAGCTATGTCACAGATACGCAGTATTTT.

The chain employs TRBV11-2 and TRBJ2-7; D might be TRBD2 (5 bases). The CDR3 runs to 14 residues. CDR1 is SGHAT and CDR2 is FQNNGV in the germline V gene. The V gene lost 5 bases and the J gene lost 0 bases, with 11 bases spanning the gap. CDR3: CASSPRLTSYEQYF. CDR3 DNA: TGTGCCAGCAGCCCGCGACTAACCTCCTACGAGCAGTACTTC.

The J gene is TRBJ1-6, the V gene TRBV5-1; D call uncertain. The CDR3 runs to 16 residues. The germline CDR1 and CDR2 sequences are SGHRS and YFSETQ. Between the trimmed V and J ends, which lost 3 bases and 9 bases, there was a span of 19 bases. The CDR3 spells CASSSEPGGRSSPLHF. CDR3 DNA sequence: TGCGCCAGCAGCTCAGAACCGGGAGGAAGGAGTTCACCCCTCCACTTT.

The sample holds one count of this clonotype. This chain's CDR3 is CSARDSGSNQPQHF. CDR3 DNA: TGCAGTGCTAGGGACTCAGGGAGCAATCAGCCCCAGCATTTT. This sequence joins TRBV20-1 and TRBJ1-5, with D perhaps TRBD1 (5 bases). The V gene lost 3 bases and the J gene lost 1 base, with 10 bases spanning the gap. This CDR3 spans 14 amino acids. Germline loops: CDR1 DFQATT, CDR2 SNEGSKA (reference sequence).

This chain connects TRBV9 to TRBJ1-1; perhaps TRBD1 as D (5 bases). Per germline, CDR1 SGDLS and CDR2 YYNGEE. V lost 9 bases, J lost 5 bases, and 23 bases lay in between. CDR3 length: 15 residues. CDR3 nucleotides: TGTGCCAATAGCGTAGGAACGGGGCAGGTAACTGAAGCTTTCTTT. It encodes CANSVGTGQVTEAFF.

Ten or more counts support this clonotype. J is TRBJ2-3 and V is TRBV7-9, with D possibly matching TRBD1 (5 bases). Trimming removed 6 bases from V and 0 bases from J, with 13 bases in between. The germline V gene encodes CDR1 SEHNR and CDR2 FQNEAQ (reference sequence). There are 15 residues in the CDR3. The CDR3 region is CASSEGVGSTDTQYF. The CDR3 DNA is TGTGCCAGCAGTGAAGGGGTGGGCAGCACAGATACGCAGTATTTT. Filled out from reference TRBV7-9 and TRBJ2-3, the complete variable domain reads DTGVSQNPRHKITKRGQNVTFRCDPISEHNRLYWYRQTLGQGPEFLTYFQNEAQLEKSRLLSDRFSAERPKGSFSTLEIQRTEQGDSAMYLCASSEGVGSTDTQYFGPGTRLTVL.

Many counts were recorded for this clonotype. This chain links TRBV27 with TRBJ1-5; TRBD1 might be the D (5 bases). Per germline, CDR1 MNHEY and CDR2 SMNVEV (reference sequence). Trimming shortened V by 5 bases and J by 1 base, and 12 bases separated the two germline ends. This CDR3 comprises 15 residues. The CDR3 loop reads CASSIWRGSNQPQHF. DNA of the CDR3: TGTGCCAGCAGTATCTGGAGGGGCAGCAATCAGCCCCAGCATTTT.

The genes are TRBV10-2 and TRBJ2-7, with a tentative D call TRBD1 (5 bases). The germline gives CDR1 WSHSY, CDR2 SAAADI. V shed 7 bases and J shed 5 bases, with 9 bases lying between them. This CDR3 has 11 amino acids. CDR3 residues: CASKIRDEQYF. The CDR3 nucleotides read TGCGCCAGCAAGATCAGGGACGAGCAGTACTTC.

As regards this clonotype: The conserved phenylalanine or tryptophan normally closing the CDR3 is absent here, so this likely arose from a read error. It is unclear where the CDR3 begins or ends on the DNA, so no DNA is shown, and the CDR3 is as TCRdb lists it. The CDR3 sequence is CASSLALVYQ. The chain employs TRBV5-1 and TRBJ2-3. The CDR3 length equals 10 residues, ends included. The germline V gene encodes CDR1 SGHRS and CDR2 YFSETQ.

The V call is TRBV2, the J call TRBJ1-1, with D possibly being TRBD1 (5 bases). Germline assignment: CDR1 SNHLY and CDR2 FYNNEI. The CDR3 is 13 residues long. V was shortened by 6 bases and J by 0 bases, with 8 bases between the two germline ends. CDR3 DNA: TGTGCCAGCAGAGGGGAGATGAACACTGAAGCTTTCTTT. It specifies CASRGEMNTEAFF.

This rearrangement joins TRBV4-2 to TRBJ2-3, with TRBD2 matching over 11 bases. Per germline, CDR1 LGHNA and CDR2 YNFKEQ. This CDR3 has 16 amino acids. J gave up 1 base and V 4 bases, and 4 bases lay outside the gene matches. The CDR3 sequence is CASSLELAGGTDTQYF. Here the CDR3 DNA reads TGTGCCAGCAGCCTTGAACTAGCGGGGGGCACAGATACGCAGTATTTT.

The V call is TRBV10-2, the J call TRBJ2-1; D gene uncertain. CDR3 length: 16 amino acids. CDR1 is WSHSY and CDR2 is SAAADI in the germline V gene. Trimming stripped 3 bases from V and 2 bases from J, with 14 bases between. CDR3 sequence (DNA): TGCGCCAGCAGTGACCCGTCCCGGACCACCTACAATGAGCAGTTCTTC. Translation gives CASSDPSRTTYNEQFF.

Only a few counts were recorded for this clonotype. Since a much larger clone is just one base distant, this may be a read error. The chain combines TRBV28 with TRBJ2-5; D not certain. Trimming left V 2 bases short and J 5 bases short, with 9 bases between. The germline V gene encodes CDR1 MDHEN and CDR2 SYDVKM. The CDR3 consists of 13 residues. CDR3 residues: CASSLREEETQYF. CDR3 DNA: TGTGCCAGCAGTTTACGAGAGGAGGAGACCCAGTACTTC.

As for this clonotype: The DNA is left out, because the CDR3 cannot be placed on it with certainty; the CDR3 is given as TCRdb lists it. The gene calls are TRBV10-3 and TRBJ2-1; the D call in the table, TRBD1, was not verified against the DNA. Ends included, the CDR3 has 17 residues. Germline assignment: CDR1 ENHRY and CDR2 SYGVKD. This chain's CDR3 is CAICSAKGWPSYNEQFF.

The chain uses TRBV20-1 and TRBJ1-2, with TRBD1 matching 9 bases. V lost 6 bases and J lost 9; bases outside the gene matches: 20. Germline V gene lookup returns CDR1 DFQATT and CDR2 SNEGSKA (reference sequence). CDR3 length: 16 residues. DNA for the CDR3: TGCAGTGCCCTATACCGGGACAGGGTGACGTTATTCAGCTACACCTTC. Protein sequence: CSALYRDRVTLFSYTF.

Many counts were recorded for this clonotype. The chain is built from TRBV20-1 and TRBJ2-3; 8 bases map to TRBD2. This CDR3 has 15 amino acids. Losses at the gene ends were 0 bases for V and 3 bases for J; bases not matched to a gene: 5. Germline CDR1 reads DFQATT; CDR2 reads SNEGSKA (reference sequence). The CDR3 loop reads CSARDLSGSTDTQYF. CDR3 DNA: TGCAGTGCTAGAGATCTGAGCGGGAGTACAGATACGCAGTATTTT.